The 4 T cell receptor beta chains given below trace back to one sample, sequenced in a study of blood T cell repertoires in COVID-19. Only in-frame clones appear in the TCRdb table, and some are missing; sequencing was by immunoSEQ multiplex PCR. The sample has about 140,000 clones, about three quarters seen once. Material for sequencing was peripheral blood. These receptors were taken from a man aged 50 or older with acute or convalescent COVID-19.

The chain recombines TRBV5-8 with TRBJ2-7; D might be TRBD2 (7 bases). The length of the CDR3 is 15 residues. V was pared by 4 bases and J by 2 bases, with 16 bases between. Germline CDR1 SGHTS, CDR2 YDEGEE. The CDR3 here is CASSTGASGPYEQYV. In DNA, the CDR3 is TGTGCCAGCAGCACGGGGGCTAGCGGCCCCTACGAGCAGTACGTC.

V usage is TRBV10-2 and J usage is TRBJ2-7; the match to TRBD2 covers 9 bases. Germline assignment: CDR1 WSHSY and CDR2 SAAADI. The CDR3 covers 17 residues. The junction had 8 bases not matched to a gene; V was cut back by 2 bases and J by 0 bases. The CDR3: CASSETAGGYSSYEQYF. In DNA form, the CDR3 reads TGCGCCAGCAGTGAGACGGCGGGGGGGTACAGCTCCTACGAGCAGTACTTC.

V usage is TRBV10-3 and J usage is TRBJ1-2, with D possibly being TRBD1 (5 bases). Germline values: CDR1 ENHRY, CDR2 SYGVKD. Trimming took 4 bases from V and 2 from J, leaving 11 bases between them. CDR3 length equals 14 residues. The CDR3 loop is CAISAIGANYGYTF. As DNA, the CDR3 is TGTGCCATCAGTGCCATTGGGGCGAACTATGGCTACACCTTC.

This chain connects TRBV5-1 to TRBJ1-1; 10 bases agree with TRBD1. CDR3 length: 15 amino acids. The germline V gene encodes CDR1 SGHRS and CDR2 YFSETQ. The trim removed 0 bases at V and 4 bases at J, leaving 3 bases unmatched. The CDR3 DNA reads as TGCGCCAGCAGCTTGGAGGACAGGGGGGTCACTGAAGCTTTCTTT. Its translation: CASSLEDRGVTEAFF.